The 18 T cell receptor beta chains reported below all come from one sample, sequenced in a study of control samples from healthy donors and cancer patients. Sequencing was performed with immunoSEQ multiplex PCR; in TCRdb, only in-frame clones are kept and a portion is missing. The table includes about 170,000 clones, around 88% detected once. Sequenced sample: blood. These receptors originate from a woman aged 25 to 45 in good health.

In DNA, the CDR3 is TGTGCCAGCACCCTTAGGGGGCATCAGCCCCAGCATTTT. As protein: CASTLRGHQPQHF. The V gene is TRBV12-3 or TRBV12-4, the J gene TRBJ1-5; 7 bases are shared with TRBD1. This CDR3 is 13 amino acids long. V was pared by 7 bases and J by 5 bases, with 5 bases of the junction left unmatched.

The V call is TRBV27, the J call TRBJ2-1; tentatively, D is TRBD2 (6 bases). The CDR3 sequence is 18 residues long. Trimming left V 2 bases short and J 3 bases short, with 20 bases between. Germline V gives CDR1 MNHEY, CDR2 SMNVEV (reference sequence). CDR3 DNA sequence: TGTGCCAGCAGTTTAGCATCTTCCGGGGGAACCAACTACAATGAGCAGTTCTTC. It codes for CASSLASSGGTNYNEQFF.

The V and J genes are TRBV5-1 and TRBJ1-6; D unclear. The CDR3 length is 14 residues. Germline V CDR1 and CDR2: SGHRS, YFSETQ. V gave up 0 bases and J gave up 7 bases, with 8 bases separating them. CDR3 region: CASSLGGRNSPLHF. CDR3 nucleotide sequence: TGCGCCAGCAGCTTGGGGGGAAGAAATTCACCCCTCCACTTT.

This clone was picked up a small number of times. This CDR3 reads CASSLLSGYLNYGYTF. The CDR3 region has the DNA TGTGCCAGCAGCTTGTTATCAGGGTACCTGAACTATGGCTACACCTTC. The chain recombines TRBV5-6 with TRBJ1-2, with D tentatively TRBD1 (5 bases). V gave up 1 base and J gave up 2 bases, with 15 bases separating them. This CDR3 region has 16 residues. Germline V gene lookup returns CDR1 SGHDT and CDR2 YYEEEE.

This chain connects TRBV19 to TRBJ2-3; possibly TRBD1 for D (7 bases). Trimming left V 10 bases short and J 4 bases short, with 15 bases between. The germline CDR1 and CDR2 sequences are LNHDA and SQIVND (reference sequence). The CDR3 sequence is 13 residues long. CDR3 amino acids: CATRGRGADTQYF. The CDR3 DNA sequence: TGTGCCACGAGGGGGCGCGGGGCAGATACGCAGTATTTT. Full variable domain (outside the CDR3, taken from reference TRBV19 and TRBJ2-3): DGGITQSPKYLFRKEGQNVTLSCEQNLNHDAMYWYRQDPGQGLRLIYYSQIVNDFQKGDIAEGYSVSREKKESFPLTVTSAQKNPTAFYLCATRGRGADTQYFGPGTRLTVL.

The chain links TRBV28 to TRBJ2-4, with D unresolved. Trimming left V 1 base short and J 0 bases short, with 4 bases between. CDR1 is MDHEN, CDR2 SYDVKM, per germline. This CDR3 has 14 residues. The CDR3 spells CASSLSPAKNIQYF. The CDR3 region has the DNA TGTGCCAGCAGTTTATCCCCAGCCAAAAACATTCAGTACTTC.

The chain couples TRBV4-1 to TRBJ2-3; TRBD2 aligns across 8 bases. Germline CDR1 MGHRA, CDR2 YSYEKL. The ends lost 1 base at V and 2 bases at J; junction bases unmatched: 5. The length of the CDR3 is 16 residues. The CDR3 region has the DNA TGCGCCAGCAGCCAAGTTAGTAGCGGGGTCACAGATACGCAGTATTTT. It codes for CASSQVSSGVTDTQYF.

The V and J genes are TRBV7-9 and TRBJ1-2, with D hard to call. The CDR3 is 14 amino acids. Trimming stripped 1 base from V and 1 base from J, with 7 bases between. The germline V gene has CDR1 SEHNR and CDR2 FQNEAQ (reference sequence). The CDR3 loop reads CASSLVSSNYGYTF. The CDR3 DNA follows: TGTGCCAGCAGCTTAGTTTCCAGTAACTATGGCTACACCTTC.

The chain uses TRBV9 and TRBJ1-3, with D perhaps TRBD1 (5 bases). This CDR3 has 13 amino acids. V shed 5 bases and J shed 2 bases, with 8 bases lying between them. Germline V lookup: CDR1 SGDLS, CDR2 YYNGEE. The CDR3 bases are TGTGCCAGCAGTCCGGGACCTGGAAACACCATATATTTT. Protein: CASSPGPGNTIYF.

The V and J genes are TRBV11-2 and TRBJ2-7; D possibly matches TRBD1 or TRBD2 (5 bases each). Per germline, CDR1 SGHAT and CDR2 FQNNGV. Trimming removed 4 bases at V and 4 bases at J, with 8 bases between. The CDR3 runs to 12 residues. This CDR3 reads CASSSGRYEQYV. CDR3 in DNA: TGTGCCAGCAGCTCAGGGAGATACGAGCAGTACGTC.

The chain is built from TRBV2 and TRBJ1-2, with no clear D. The V gene lost 5 bases and the J gene lost 0 bases, with 7 bases spanning the gap. This CDR3 spans 13 amino acids. The germline gives CDR1 SNHLY, CDR2 FYNNEI. Here the CDR3 reads CASSRAANYGYTF. The CDR3 DNA follows: TGTGCCAGCAGTCGGGCAGCTAACTATGGCTACACCTTC.

J is TRBJ2-3 and V is TRBV7-2, with D perhaps matching TRBD2 (6 bases). The CDR3 sequence is 13 residues long. CDR1 and CDR2 (germline): SGHTA, FQGNSA. V gave up 5 bases and J gave up 2 bases, with 8 bases separating them. CDR3 DNA: TGTGCCAGCAGCCTGGACTACACAGATACGCAGTATTTT. Protein product: CASSLDYTDTQYF.

J is TRBJ1-1 and V is TRBV3-1 (or the pseudogene TRBV3-2), with D unresolved. Germline-derived CDR1 and CDR2 are LGHDT and YNNKEL (reference sequence). V was clipped by 0 bases and J by 3 bases, with 5 bases between them. The CDR3 contains 13 residues. The CDR3 here is CASSQDRDTEAFF. The CDR3 nucleotides read TGTGCCAGCAGCCAAGATAGGGACACTGAAGCTTTCTTT.

The chain is built from TRBV2 and TRBJ2-7; 8 bases map to TRBD2. The CDR3 extends over 13 amino acids. The germline V gene has CDR1 SNHLY and CDR2 FYNNEI. After removal of 8 bases from V and 11 bases from J, the junction contained 14 bases not matched to a gene. The CDR3 here is CASGAGSGGRKYV. CDR3 DNA: TGTGCCAGCGGGGCTGGGAGCGGGGGTAGAAAGTACGTC.

The rearrangement joins TRBV4-1 to TRBJ1-1, with 9 bases aligning to TRBD1. CDR3 length: 16 amino acids. V shed 0 bases and J 4 bases; nucleotides not matched to a gene: 6. CDR1 MGHRA and CDR2 YSYEKL come from the germline V gene. CDR3 in amino acids: CASSQDPGTGFTEAFF. The CDR3 region has the DNA TGCGCCAGCAGCCAAGACCCCGGGACAGGGTTCACTGAAGCTTTCTTT.

The chain is built from TRBV15 and TRBJ2-5; no firm D call. With 1 base removed from V and 4 bases from J, the gap between germline ends came to 7 bases. CDR1 and CDR2 (germline): LNHNV, YYDKDF (reference sequence). CDR3 length equals 13 residues. CDR3 coding DNA: TGTGCCACCAGCAGAGGTCTCGTAGAGACCCAGTACTTC. Protein: CATSRGLVETQYF.

The chain links TRBV6-5 to TRBJ1-5; D perhaps matches TRBD1 (5 bases). This CDR3 spans 12 amino acids. The V end lost 6 bases, the J end lost 5 bases, and 8 bases lay between the germline ends. CDR1 and CDR2 from the germline V gene are MNHEY and SVGAGI. CDR3 residues: CASRTGYQPQHF. The CDR3 region has the DNA TGTGCCAGCAGAACAGGTTATCAGCCCCAGCATTTT.

The rearrangement links TRBV6-5 to TRBJ1-2; no reliable D call. The germline CDR1 and CDR2 sequences are MNHEY and SVGAGI. The CDR3 is made up of 14 amino acids. Trimming left V 0 bases short and J 8 bases short, with 13 bases between. DNA of the CDR3: TGTGCCAGCAGTTACTCGGCCAGCTCTAGGGGCTACACCTTC. This codes for CASSYSASSRGYTF.